A single sample is the source of the 5 T cell receptor beta chains below, sequenced in a study of vaccination and CD4 T cells after COVID-19. The Oncomine TCR Beta short-read assay was what sequenced the DNA obtained from cultured CD4+ T cells. MiXCR, applied by TCRdb to the PCR reads, yields one record per CDR3 protein. The data show roughly 14,000 distinct CDR3 sequences, around 42% seen once. Indicated treatment: roughly 10-day PBMC culture with coronavirus spike peptide pools or control peptides (ViraFEST assay). These receptors have no known antigen. The specimen comprised CD4+ T cells from blood, cultured in vitro, sampled before SARS-CoV-2 vaccination. These receptors originate from a human donor who had recovered from COVID-19.

The V gene is TRBV20-1, the J gene TRBJ1-6, with 7 bases that match TRBD1. Per the germline V gene, CDR1 is DFQATT and CDR2 is SNEGSKA (reference sequence). With 0 bases clipped from V and 5 bases from J, the junction kept 4 bases outside the gene matches. The CDR3 runs to 15 residues. Written as DNA, the CDR3 is TGCAGTGCTAGAGAACCGGGACAGAATAATTCACCCCTCCACTTT. Protein: CSAREPGQNNSPLHF.

The chain uses TRBV19 and TRBJ1-5, with unresolved D. The CDR3 consists of 13 residues. Germline V CDR1 and CDR2: LNHDA, SQIVND (reference sequence). V gave up 7 bases and J gave up 4 bases, with 11 bases separating them. CDR3 region: CASNVRGNQPQHF. The CDR3 region has the DNA TGTGCCAGTAATGTACGGGGAAATCAGCCCCAGCATTTT. The variable domain in full, with the rest retrieved from reference TRBV19 and TRBJ1-5, is DGGITQSPKYLFRKEGQNVTLSCEQNLNHDAMYWYRQDPGQGLRLIYYSQIVNDFQKGDIAEGYSVSREKKESFPLTVTSAQKNPTAFYLCASNVRGNQPQHFGDGTRLSIL.

This chain joins TRBV7-2 and TRBJ2-7; 10 nucleotides match TRBD2. Per germline, CDR1 SGHTA and CDR2 FQGNSA. The CDR3 loop spans 15 amino acids. With V trimmed by 0 bases and J by 3 bases, 2 bases remained unmatched. This chain's CDR3 is CASSLAGTSDYEQYF. In DNA form, the CDR3 reads TGTGCCAGCAGCTTAGCCGGGACTAGCGACTACGAGCAGTACTTC.

This clonotype was detected once. The V call is TRBV28, the J call TRBJ2-3; 9 nucleotides match TRBD2. CDR3 length: 14 amino acids. Germline CDR1 reads MDHEN; CDR2 reads SYDVKM. The J segment lost 2 bases and the V segment lost 6 bases, leaving 3 bases of the junction unmatched. CDR3 in DNA: TGTGCCAGCAGGGCGGGAGGGACCACAGATACGCAGTATTTT. Its protein product is CASRAGGTTDTQYF.

The chain links TRBV15 to TRBJ2-1; D unresolved. The CDR3 has 16 residues. The V and J ends lost 1 base and 7 bases respectively, with 17 bases between them. CDR1 LNHNV and CDR2 YYDKDF come from the germline V gene (reference sequence). The CDR3: CATSRVYDNLGNEQFF. The CDR3 region has the DNA TGTGCCACCAGCAGAGTGTACGATAACCTCGGGAATGAGCAGTTCTTC.